This TCR beta chain is from a study of T cell repertoires in cytomegalovirus infection. At the level of the study: Use of recently identified HLA-C-restricted and well-studied HLA-B-restricted CMV epitopes was part of the study. CMV infection together with matching HLA type was indicated by public TCR beta signatures. Study-level findings and limits: Cumulative public TCR beta family frequency identified CMV carriers with the relevant HLA. HLA-C-restricted, CMV-specific TCR beta clonotypes were dominant ex vivo.

This clonotype has ten or more counts. Its antigen is unknown. MiXCR, run by TCRdb on the reads, gives a single entry per CDR3 protein. The table includes approximately 910,000 distinct CDR3 sequences, 25% to 40% detected once. The CDR3 runs to 13 residues. Germline-derived CDR1 and CDR2 are SGHTA and FQGNSA. The ends were cut back, 7 bases at V and 0 bases at J, with 10 bases in the middle. The receptor was isolated from a human donor in good health (CMV status not recorded). Some clones in this sample may be carry-over from other donors' samples. The genes are TRBV7-2 and TRBJ2-7, with unresolved D. Here the sequenced sample was cultured CD8+ T cells from PBMCs, taken from culture after CMV antigen stimulation. Here the CDR3 DNA reads TGTGCCAGCACCCGCGGCAACTCCTACGAGCAGTACTTC. Protein sequence: CASTRGNSYEQYF.